Shown below are 18 T cell receptor beta chains from a single sample sequenced in a study of shared clonotypes between healthy human individuals. Only in-frame clones appear in the TCRdb table, and some are missing; sequencing was by immunoSEQ multiplex PCR. The sample shows 850,000 to 1,200,000 clones, about 75% of them seen only once. Source material: memory CD4+ T cells sorted from blood. Subset in this sample: CD45RA-negative fraction. These receptor sequences come from a young man in good health.

The V gene is TRBV7-2, the J gene TRBJ2-2; maybe TRBD2 (6 bases). The CDR3 is made up of 17 amino acids. V was shortened by 4 bases and J by 1 base, with 16 bases between the two germline ends. From germline, CDR1 is SGHTA and CDR2 FQGNSA. CDR3 sequence reads: CASSSRPAGLNTGELFF. The DNA for the CDR3 is TGTGCCAGCAGCTCCCGGCCCGCGGGGCTGAACACCGGGGAGCTGTTTTTT.

The chain couples TRBV7-9 to TRBJ2-5; D is uncertain. The J call may be faulty, since TRBJ2-7 better matches the DNA end. The CDR3 has 12 residues. Germline loops: CDR1 SEHNR, CDR2 FQNEAQ (reference sequence). The CDR3 bases are TGTGCCAGCAGCTTACAGGACTACGAGCAGTACTTC. Protein sequence: CASSLQDYEQYF.

This chain links TRBV5-6 with TRBJ1-2; D remains unclear. Trimming cost V 1 base and J 8 bases, with 15 bases left between them. CDR1 is SGHDT, CDR2 YYEEEE, per germline. CDR3 length: 14 residues. The CDR3 reads CASSLITAPGGYTF. The CDR3 bases are TGTGCCAGCAGCTTGATCACAGCACCGGGGGGCTACACCTTC.

There are many counts of this clone. V usage is TRBV27 and J usage is TRBJ2-7, with D uncertain. Germline-derived CDR1 and CDR2 are MNHEY and SMNVEV (reference sequence). V was trimmed by 1 base and J by 0 bases, leaving 13 bases between them. This CDR3 comprises 16 residues. The CDR3, as DNA: TGTGCCAGCAGTTTATTAGGCACGGGCTACTCCTACGAGCAGTACTTC. Its protein is CASSLLGTGYSYEQYF.

The V call is TRBV4-3, the J call TRBJ2-7, with 11 bases lining up with TRBD1. Germline V CDR1 and CDR2: LGHNA, YSLEER. The CDR3 length is 16 residues. V was pared by 0 bases and J by 1 base, with 2 bases of the junction left unmatched. The CDR3 nucleotides are TGCGCCAGCAGCCAAGAGCGGGACAGGGGGTCCTACGAGCAGTACTTC. Translation gives CASSQERDRGSYEQYF.

V usage is TRBV27 and J usage is TRBJ2-3; TRBD2 aligns across 9 bases. Germline V gene sequence: CDR1 MNHEY, CDR2 SMNVEV (reference sequence). This CDR3 has 18 amino acids. Germline trimming cut 5 bases from V and 2 bases from J; bases unmatched to any gene: 14. CDR3 region: CASSPFGGRASPTDTQYF. The CDR3 nucleotides read TGTGCCAGCAGTCCCTTTGGCGGGAGGGCCTCCCCCACAGATACGCAGTATTTT.

This clone was seen a single time. The genes are TRBV10-3 and TRBJ1-1, with TRBD1 as a possible D gene (5 bases). V was trimmed by 4 bases and J by 6 bases, leaving 18 bases between them. This CDR3 is 15 amino acids long. Germline V gives CDR1 ENHRY, CDR2 SYGVKD. CDR3 protein: CAISGLGTGGSEAFF. CDR3 DNA: TGTGCCATCAGTGGGCTAGGAACCGGGGGTTCTGAAGCTTTCTTT.

This clone showed up just once. The CDR3 loop is CASSLGSARNQETQYF. CDR3 DNA sequence: TGTGCCAGCAGTTTAGGGTCTGCCCGTAACCAAGAGACCCAGTACTTC. V gene TRBV28 combines with J gene TRBJ2-5; unclear D gene. This CDR3 is 16 amino acids long. V was cut by 2 bases and J by 0 bases, with 13 bases left in between. Per the germline V gene, CDR1 is MDHEN and CDR2 is SYDVKM.

The V and J genes are TRBV11-3 and TRBJ2-7; D gene ambiguous. The CDR3 is made up of 15 amino acids. The V end was cut by 5 bases, the J end by 3 bases, with 17 bases between. Germline values: CDR1 SGHNT, CDR2 YENEEA. The CDR3 protein is CASSIDSGLRYEQYF. The CDR3 DNA reads TGTGCCAGCAGCATTGACTCTGGATTGCGCTACGAGCAGTACTTC.

The chain carries TRBV5-1 and TRBJ2-1; maybe TRBD2 (6 bases). The V end lost 3 bases, the J end lost 7 bases, and 17 bases lay between the germline ends. This CDR3 spans 15 amino acids. Germline V lookup: CDR1 SGHRS, CDR2 YFSETQ. CDR3 bases: TGCGCCAGCAGCTCCTTCGCGGGGAGTGGTAATGAGCAGTTCTTC. The encoded protein is CASSSFAGSGNEQFF. The whole variable domain, remainder taken from reference TRBV5-1 and TRBJ2-1, is KAGVTQTPRYLIKTRGQQVTLSCSPISGHRSVSWYQQTPGQGLQFLFEYFSETQRNKGNFPGRFSGRQFSNSRSEMNVSTLELGDSALYLCASSSFAGSGNEQFFGPGTRLTVL.

The chain couples TRBV7-9 to TRBJ2-5, with D possibly matching TRBD2 (7 bases). The ends were cut back, 1 base at V and 4 bases at J, with 13 bases in the middle. The CDR3 sequence is 15 residues long. Germline CDR1 reads SEHNR; CDR2 reads FQNEAQ (reference sequence). The chain's CDR3 is CASSLVQGRGETQYF. In nucleotides, the CDR3 is TGTGCCAGCAGCTTAGTGCAGGGGAGGGGAGAGACCCAGTACTTC.

This chain connects TRBV5-6 to TRBJ2-7; D is possibly TRBD2 (5 bases). Germline loops: CDR1 SGHDT, CDR2 YYEEEE. Between the trimmed V and J ends, which lost 1 base and 5 bases, there was a span of 19 bases. The CDR3 loop spans 16 amino acids. The CDR3 nucleotides read TGTGCCAGCAGCTTGTCCGGGCCCGGGATATCAAACGAGCAGTACTTC. Its protein product is CASSLSGPGISNEQYF.

The chain combines TRBV5-4 with TRBJ1-3; D perhaps matches TRBD1 (5 bases). This CDR3 region has 15 residues. V dropped 4 bases and J dropped 0 bases, with 11 bases sitting between them. From germline, CDR1 is SGHNT and CDR2 YYREEE (reference sequence). DNA for the CDR3: TGTGCCAGCAGCCCCGACAGCCTCTCTGGAAACACCATATATTTT. Protein product: CASSPDSLSGNTIYF.

The chain joins TRBV18 to TRBJ2-7, with TRBD2 matching over 10 bases. The CDR3 is 13 residues long. The V and J ends lost 3 bases and 9 bases, in that order; junction bases with no gene match: 5. Germline CDR1 and CDR2: KGHSH and LQKENI. This CDR3 reads CASSPGLAEMQYF. The CDR3 bases are TGTGCCAGCTCACCCGGACTAGCGGAAATGCAGTACTTC.

This clone has just a few counts. V is TRBV14 and J is TRBJ2-7; 7 positions match TRBD1. V was pared by 1 base and J by 2 bases, with 2 bases of the junction left unmatched. This CDR3 contains 14 residues. Germline V gives CDR1 SGHDN, CDR2 FVKESK. The CDR3 spells CASSQVTGAYEQYF. In DNA form, the CDR3 reads TGTGCCAGCAGCCAAGTAACAGGGGCCTACGAGCAGTACTTC.

The chain joins TRBV9 to TRBJ2-7; D is unclear. This CDR3 region has 15 residues. V lost 3 bases and J 2 bases, leaving 15 bases between the germline ends. Looked up from germline, CDR1 is SGDLS and CDR2 is YYNGEE. CDR3 region: CASSAHPAVPYEQYF. DNA of the CDR3: TGTGCCAGCAGCGCCCATCCGGCGGTCCCCTACGAGCAGTACTTC.

The chain combines TRBV6-5 with TRBJ2-5, with D possibly TRBD1 on 6 matching bases. Near its end, the DNA agrees better with TRBJ2-7, so the J call may be wrong. Germline loops: CDR1 MNHEY, CDR2 SVGAGI. The CDR3 runs 14 residues. CDR3 amino acids: CASSPQGRAYEQYF. The CDR3 DNA sequence: TGTGCCAGCAGTCCCCAGGGGCGAGCCTACGAGCAGTACTTC.

This clone occurred a few times. The chain recombines TRBV6-5 with TRBJ2-1; TRBD1 matches 10 bases. Germline loops: CDR1 MNHEY, CDR2 SVGAGI. V lost 0 bases to trimming and J lost 7 bases; unmatched junction nucleotides: 6. There are 16 residues in the CDR3. CDR3 region: CASSYSSRQGANEQFF. The CDR3 DNA follows: TGTGCCAGCAGTTACTCCTCAAGACAGGGGGCGAATGAGCAGTTCTTC.